These T cell receptor beta chains were read from a single sample in a study of CXCR3-negative and CXCR3-positive naive CD8 T cells. TCRdb re-called the 5' RACE reads and catalogs CDR3 proteins one per entry, DNA excluded. The sample holds over 50,000 distinct CDR3 sequences. Material: naive CXCR3+ CD8+ T cells from blood. The receptors were sampled from a human donor in good health. Some clones in this sample may be carry-over from other donors' samples. Both conserved end residues are part of each CDR3.

>14|TRBJ2-1|TRBV27
CASSFIGSDNEQFF
>13|TRBJ2-2|TRBV10-3
CAISEGGNGELFF
>14|TRBJ2-3|TRBV29-1
CSVLHQTRGDTQYF
>13|TRBJ2-5|TRBV18
CASSPWRGETQYF
>15|TRBJ2-7|TRBV7-2
CASSLRWDRADEQYF
>14|TRBJ1-1|TRBV7-9
CASIPGQSNTEAFF
>17|TRBJ2-1|TRBV6-2/TRBV6-3
CASSYFILGQTNNEQFF
>15|TRBJ2-1|TRBV14
CASSQDIGFYNEQFF
>16|TRBJ1-5|TRBV5-4
CASSLWAGAGNQPQHF
>15|TRBJ2-1|TRBV20-1
CSATVAGFAYNEQFF
>15|TRBJ2-1|TRBV5-1
CASSLALSGDNEQFF
>11|TRBJ2-7|TRBV29-1
CSVRTDGEQYF
>14|TRBJ1-1|TRBV4-3
CASSQDLGDTEAFF
>14|TRBJ2-1|TRBV7-9
CASSLSRTSDEQFF
>17|TRBJ2-5|TRBV12-3/TRBV12-4
CASSRTVRDLGQETQYF
>20|TRBJ2-7|TRBV2
CASSGLPPPGLAGAAYEQYF
>15|TRBJ2-7|TRBV10-3
CAISGSLAGPDEQYF
>17|TRBJ1-5|TRBV7-9
CASTIGGTRGGNQPQHF
>19|TRBJ2-1|TRBV23-1
CASSQPASPRSSSYNEQFF
>17|TRBJ2-7|TRBV20-1
CSASLSLSGVNSYEQYF
>15|TRBJ2-7|TRBV20-1
CSARDLGKDRAEQYF
>12|TRBJ2-7|TRBV29-1
CSVTGMLGEQYF
>14|TRBJ2-2|TRBV2
CASGDRLRTGELFF
>13|TRBJ2-1|TRBV19
CASSPGPYNEQFF
>13|TRBJ2-5|TRBV30
CAWTSGAQETQYF
>17|TRBJ2-5|TRBV21-1
CASSKARDRKYQDTQYF
>15|TRBJ2-1|TRBV7-2
CASSLKRRGPDEQFF